Listed below are T cell receptor beta chains from one sample, sequenced in a study of T cells expressing NK-cell markers. TCRdb reworked the 5' RACE reads into one entry per CDR3 protein, no DNA. There are 140,000 or so distinct CDR3 sequences in the sample, with around 10% held by the top ten. The sequenced sample was blood T cells: a sorted CD56 or NKG2C T cell subset, CD4+ or CD8+ T cells, or bulk PBMC T cells (not recorded which). The receptors come from a man between 18 and 35 years old in good health. Both conserved end residues are part of each CDR3.

CDR3aa | j_gene | v_gene
CASSSGQLGTDTQYF | TRBJ2-3 | TRBV11-3
CASSTASTTGMDTEAFF | TRBJ1-1 | TRBV28
CASSPGQGGQETQYF | TRBJ2-5 | TRBV6-6
CASSFSTSGRALSYNEQFF | TRBJ2-1 | TRBV28
CSVDGMAGEQFF | TRBJ2-1 | TRBV29-1
CASSFWASSYNEQFF | TRBJ2-1 | TRBV12-3/TRBV12-4
CASSSLAEPYNEQFF | TRBJ2-1 | TRBV11-1
CSARDRTSANTGELFF | TRBJ2-2 | TRBV20-1
CSVQDRANTGELFF | TRBJ2-2 | TRBV29-1
CASTSQATYEQYF | TRBJ2-7 | TRBV19
CASSPHPGQVEDTQYF | TRBJ2-3 | TRBV5-1
CSAPSTPGHSYEQYF | TRBJ2-7 | TRBV20-1
CASSQDHPGNSPLHF | TRBJ1-6 | TRBV4-2
CASSIVVSDTQYF | TRBJ2-3 | TRBV19
CASSQAGLAPEDTQYF | TRBJ2-3 | TRBV4-2
CASSYSPAKMNTEAFF | TRBJ1-1 | TRBV6-5
CASTKTSAETHTQYF | TRBJ2-3 | TRBV12-3/TRBV12-4
CASSLGARDTDTQYF | TRBJ2-3 | TRBV7-9
CASSSSYQETQYF | TRBJ2-5 | TRBV7-6
CASSPDSGGYYGYTF | TRBJ1-2 | TRBV12-3/TRBV12-4
CASSQELSGSENTQYF | TRBJ2-3 | TRBV4-3
CASDRPVGNQPQHF | TRBJ1-5 | TRBV28
CASSLAGTPETQYF | TRBJ2-5 | TRBV7-9
CARSGQGIFEAEAFF | TRBJ1-1 | TRBV2
CASSVYLAGAEEQYF | TRBJ2-7 | TRBV9
CASSFRWRGRNQETQYF | TRBJ2-5 | TRBV7-2
CASSGGQAITGELFF | TRBJ2-2 | TRBV27